The clone carrying this T cell receptor beta chain was observed many times. This entry is derived from a study of CD8+CD57+ T cells in acquired aplastic anemia. The CDR3 spans 13 residues. Individuals selected for sequencing had exhibited CD8+CD57+ cell expansion on flow cytometry. Genomic DNA constituted the template upon which TCR beta VDJ and CDR3 profiling was performed. Via MiXCR, TCRdb re-called the reads, giving one row per CDR3 protein. This table has 150,000 to 200,000 distinct CDR3 sequences, 45% to 55% appearing once. V usage is TRBV3-2 and J usage is TRBJ2-1; TRBD2 is the table's D call, not checked against the DNA. TRBV3-2 is described as a pseudogene. The sequence came from a human donor with aplastic anemia. The material sequenced was sorted CD4+, CD8+, or CD8+CD57+ T cells (not recorded which) from PBMCs. The CDR3 DNA reads as TGTGCCAGCACTGGCGGGGGGAACAATGAGCAGTTCTTC. Encoded protein: CASTGGGNNEQFF.